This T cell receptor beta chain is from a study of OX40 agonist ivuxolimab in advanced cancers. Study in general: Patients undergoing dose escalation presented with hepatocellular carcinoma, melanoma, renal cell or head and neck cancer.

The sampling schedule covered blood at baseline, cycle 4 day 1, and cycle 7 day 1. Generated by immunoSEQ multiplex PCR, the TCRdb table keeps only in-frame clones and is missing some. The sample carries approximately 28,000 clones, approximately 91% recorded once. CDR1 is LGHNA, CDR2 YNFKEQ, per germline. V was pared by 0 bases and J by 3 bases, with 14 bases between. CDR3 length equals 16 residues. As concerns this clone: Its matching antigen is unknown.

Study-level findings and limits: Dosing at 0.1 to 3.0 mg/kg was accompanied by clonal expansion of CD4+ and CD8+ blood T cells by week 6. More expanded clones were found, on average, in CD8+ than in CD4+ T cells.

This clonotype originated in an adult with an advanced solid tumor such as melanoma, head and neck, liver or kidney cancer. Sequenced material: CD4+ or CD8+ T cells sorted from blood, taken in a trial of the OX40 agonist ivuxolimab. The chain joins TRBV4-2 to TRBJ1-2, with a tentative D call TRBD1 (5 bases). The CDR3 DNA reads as TGTGCCAGCAGCCAAGATCTATCCGACAGACACTATGGCTACACCTTC. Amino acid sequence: CASSQDLSDRHYGYTF.